These T cell receptor beta chains were read from a single sample in a study of Ad26.COV2.S vaccination and SARS-CoV-2 variants. Method: immunoSEQ multiplex PCR; TCRdb's copy keeps in-frame clones and lacks some. This sample has more than 350,000 clones, with 75% to 95% found just once. The material was peripheral blood, obtained in a trial of Ad26.COV2.S vaccine versus placebo. These receptors were taken from a person aged 18 to 59 who received the Ad26.COV2.S COVID-19 vaccine or a placebo. CDR3s include the opening cysteine and the closing phenylalanine or tryptophan. D genes are given only for firm matches. A row's size may be missing; if present it is once, few, many or a size class.

cdr3_length	v_call	clone_size	j_call	d_call	cdr3_aa	cdr3_nt
11	TRBV20-1	-	TRBJ1-1	-	CSAREGPQSSF	TGCAGTGCTAGAGAGGGCCCCCAGTCCTCGTTT
14	TRBV11-2	-	TRBJ2-7	-	CASSLELLSYEQYF	TGTGCCAGCAGCTTAGAACTACTCTCCTACGAGCAGTACTTC
19	TRBV5-8	once	TRBJ1-1	-	CASSLTGGARVSANTEAFF	TGTGCCAGCAGCTTGACGGGGGGAGCCAGGGTGTCGGCGAACACTGAAGCTTTCTTT
12	TRBV6-5	-	TRBJ1-1	-	CASSRGVTEAFF	TGTGCCAGCAGTCGGGGTGTGACTGAAGCTTTCTTT
16	TRBV7-2	once	TRBJ2-7	TRBD2	CASSLLAGPSSYEQYF	TGTGCCAGCAGCTTACTAGCGGGACCCAGCTCCTACGAGCAGTACTTC
14	TRBV5-1	-	TRBJ2-7	TRBD1	CASSSGTGGDEQYF	TGCGCCAGCAGCTCGGGGACAGGGGGGGACGAGCAGTACTTC
13	TRBV6-1	-	TRBJ1-2	TRBD1	CASSMDRARGYTF	TGTGCCAGCAGCATGGACAGGGCCCGTGGCTACACCTTC
13	TRBV4-3	-	TRBJ2-3	-	CASWGGGTDTQYF	TGCGCCAGCTGGGGTGGAGGCACAGATACGCAGTATTTT
15	TRBV28	-	TRBJ1-1	-	CASSPGGATNTEAFF	TGTGCCAGCAGTCCAGGTGGGGCGACAAACACTGAAGCTTTCTTT
14	TRBV11-1	-	TRBJ2-7	TRBD1	CASRPGQGAYEQYF	TGTGCCAGCAGACCGGGACAGGGAGCCTACGAGCAGTACTTC
18	TRBV23-1	once	TRBJ2-1	TRBD2	CASSHQGLVLAGVGEQFF	TGCGCCAGCAGTCATCAGGGGTTGGTGCTAGCGGGAGTCGGGGAGCAGTTCTTC
15	TRBV27	-	TRBJ2-7	TRBD2	CASSSQLAGGREQYF	TGTGCCAGCAGCTCGCAACTAGCGGGAGGTCGCGAGCAGTACTTC
17	TRBV5-6	-	TRBJ1-2	-	CASLLAEGRGAQYGYTF	TGTGCCAGCTTGCTTGCCGAAGGTCGGGGGGCTCAGTATGGCTACACCTTC
16	TRBV7-6	-	TRBJ2-1	-	CASSSSAGSSYNEQFF	TGTGCCAGCAGCTCCTCAGCGGGTAGCTCCTACAATGAGCAGTTCTTC
13	TRBV30	-	TRBJ2-1	-	CARRGHSYNEQFF	TGTGCCCGGAGGGGGCATTCATACAATGAGCAGTTCTTC
13	TRBV7-9	-	TRBJ1-2	-	CASSPGGEYGYTF	TGTGCCAGCAGCCCCGGGGGAGAATATGGCTACACCTTC
15	TRBV5-1	-	TRBJ1-6	TRBD1	CASSLVGQDGSPLHF	TGCGCCAGCAGCCTCGTGGGACAGGACGGATCACCCCTCCACTTT
15	TRBV6-1	-	TRBJ1-6	TRBD1	CASSEGQGGNSPLHF	TGTGCCAGCAGTGAAGGACAGGGAGGTAATTCACCCCTCCACTTT
14	TRBV6-5	-	TRBJ1-4	-	CASSPGRVEEKLFF	TGTGCCAGCAGTCCGGGGAGGGTCGAAGAAAAACTGTTTTTT
14	TRBV6-2/TRBV6-3	-	TRBJ2-3	-	CASSFWGLPDTQYF	TGTGCCAGCAGTTTTTGGGGACTGCCCGATACGCAGTATTTT
15	TRBV24-1	-	TRBJ2-1	-	CATSDQGLSYNEQFF	TGTGCCACCAGTGACCAGGGTTTATCCTACAATGAGCAGTTCTTC
14	TRBV29-1	once	TRBJ2-6	-	CSVDLGPGANVLTF	TGCAGCGTTGATTTGGGACCTGGGGCCAACGTCCTGACTTTC
19	TRBV9	-	TRBJ2-1	TRBD2	CASSAEMTKTSGIDNEQFF	TGTGCCAGCAGCGCAGAGATGACTAAGACTAGCGGGATTGACAATGAGCAGTTCTTC
13	TRBV14	-	TRBJ1-1	-	CASSPWGGAEAFF	TGTGCCAGCAGCCCCTGGGGTGGCGCTGAAGCTTTCTTT
18	TRBV28	-	TRBJ1-5	-	CASRQSDNRIVSNQPQHF	TGTGCCAGCAGACAATCGGACAATCGTATTGTTAGCAATCAGCCCCAGCATTTT
14	TRBV6-5	-	TRBJ2-7	-	CASSYSGGTYEQYF	TGTGCCAGCAGTTACTCAGGGGGGACCTACGAGCAGTACTTC
16	TRBV5-1	-	TRBJ1-1	TRBD1	CASSVPGQGVGTEAFF	TGCGCCAGCAGCGTGCCGGGACAGGGGGTAGGGACTGAAGCTTTCTTT
15	TRBV19	-	TRBJ1-2	-	CASSIAPQGIYGYTF	TGTGCCAGTAGTATAGCCCCCCAGGGAATCTATGGCTACACCTTC
15	TRBV7-6	-	TRBJ2-2	-	CASSLGLANTGELFF	TGTGCCAGCAGCTTAGGACTGGCTAACACCGGGGAGCTGTTTTTT
12	TRBV12-3/TRBV12-4	-	TRBJ2-7	-	CASSSGVYEQYF	TGTGCCAGCAGCTCTGGGGTCTACGAGCAGTACTTC
20	TRBV23-1	-	TRBJ2-1	TRBD1	CASSQWPGQGVNSSYNEQFF	TGCGCCAGCAGTCAGTGGCCGGGACAGGGGGTAAACAGCTCCTACAATGAGCAGTTCTTC
16	TRBV5-4	-	TRBJ2-3	TRBD2	CASSFRLAGVVDTQYF	TGTGCCAGCAGCTTCAGACTAGCGGGAGTCGTAGATACGCAGTATTTT
13	TRBV4-1	-	TRBJ2-1	-	CASSITGLNEQFF	TGCGCCAGCAGCATCACCGGCCTCAATGAGCAGTTCTTC
16	TRBV30	-	TRBJ2-3	TRBD2	CAWNFGTSGSPGTQYF	TGTGCCTGGAATTTTGGGACTAGCGGGTCGCCGGGTACGCAGTATTTT
14	TRBV6-2/TRBV6-3	-	TRBJ1-1	-	CASSYYSENTEAFF	TGTGCCAGCAGTTACTATTCAGAGAACACTGAAGCTTTCTTT
13	TRBV7-9	-	TRBJ1-2	TRBD1	CASSAGQNYGYTF	TGTGCCAGCAGCGCGGGACAGAACTATGGCTACACCTTC
15	TRBV6-1	-	TRBJ2-5	-	CASSEWTAGTETQYF	TGTGCCAGCAGTGAATGGACAGCGGGTACGGAGACCCAGTACTTC
16	TRBV21-1	-	TRBJ2-7	-	CASFASGGRKGHEQYF	TGTGCCAGTTTCGCCTCTGGGGGGAGAAAGGGGCACGAGCAGTACTTC
14	TRBV16	-	TRBJ2-7	-	CASSRTGNSYEQYF	TGTGCCAGCAGCCGGACGGGGAACTCCTACGAGCAGTACTTC
14	TRBV27	-	TRBJ2-1	-	CASSLMVGGNEQFF	TGTGCCAGCAGTTTAATGGTGGGAGGAAATGAGCAGTTCTTC
15	TRBV19	-	TRBJ2-7	TRBD1	CASSNAGTANYEQYF	TGTGCCAGTAGCAACGCAGGGACAGCAAACTACGAGCAGTACTTC
12	TRBV6-5	-	TRBJ1-5	-	CASRKENQPQHF	TGTGCCAGCAGGAAAGAAAATCAGCCCCAGCATTTT
16	TRBV27	-	TRBJ1-1	TRBD1	CASRGTAIATSTEAFF	TGTGCCAGCAGGGGGACAGCCATCGCCACCAGCACTGAAGCTTTCTTT
13	TRBV10-2	-	TRBJ1-2	-	CASSDTGWYGYTF	TGCGCCAGCAGTGATACGGGATGGTATGGCTACACCTTC
16	TRBV3-1/TRBV3-2	-	TRBJ2-3	TRBD2	CASSLGTSGGTDTQYF	TGTGCCAGCAGCCTAGGGACTAGCGGAGGCACAGATACGCAGTATTTT
15	TRBV2	few	TRBJ1-6	TRBD1	CASSTLDRGNSPLHF	TGTGCCAGCAGTACCCTCGACAGGGGGAATTCACCCCTCCACTTT
14	TRBV5-1	-	TRBJ2-1	-	CASSMQGFFDEQFF	TGCGCCAGCAGCATGCAGGGGTTTTTCGATGAGCAGTTCTTC
13	TRBV5-1	-	TRBJ1-6	-	CASSRQDNSPLHF	TGCGCCAGCAGCCGACAGGATAATTCACCCCTCCACTTT
15	TRBV7-9	once	TRBJ2-3	TRBD2	CASSLVREGRDTQYF	TGTGCCAGCAGCTTAGTGCGGGAGGGTCGAGATACGCAGTATTTT
12	TRBV6-2/TRBV6-3	-	TRBJ1-4	-	CASSYSAEKLFF	TGTGCCAGCAGTTACTCCGCAGAAAAACTGTTTTTT
13	TRBV7-9	-	TRBJ2-1	-	CASSQIGDVGQFF	TGTGCCAGCAGCCAAATTGGGGACGTTGGGCAGTTCTTC